Following are 20 T cell receptor beta chains from one sample sequenced in a study of shared clonotypes between healthy human individuals. Libraries were prepared by immunoSEQ multiplex PCR; TCRdb keeps only in-frame clonotypes and omits some of them. Of a few hundred thousand clones listed, about nine tenths were seen once; the top ten hold under 20%. The sample comprised memory CD8+ T cells sorted from blood. The subset is: CD45RO+ cells pooled with CCR7-negative TemRA cells. Receptors originate from a man younger than 35 in good health.

The chain couples TRBV27 to TRBJ2-3; TRBD2 aligns across 14 bases. Unmatched junction bases numbered 3, after V lost 4 bases and J lost 0 bases. Germline V gives CDR1 MNHEY, CDR2 SMNVEV (reference sequence). CDR3 size: 17 residues. This CDR3 reads CASSSGTSGGSTDTQYF. In DNA form, the CDR3 reads TGTGCCAGCAGTTCCGGGACTAGCGGGGGTAGCACAGATACGCAGTATTTT.

The chain is built from TRBV29-1 and TRBJ2-3, with 9 bases aligning to TRBD2. There are 14 residues in the CDR3. The junction had 6 bases not matched to a gene; V was cut back by 3 bases and J by 5 bases. Looked up from germline, CDR1 is SQVTM and CDR2 is ANQGSEA. CDR3 region: CSVEGLAIRDTQYF. The CDR3, as DNA: TGCAGCGTTGAGGGACTAGCCATAAGAGATACGCAGTATTTT.

V is TRBV27 and J is TRBJ2-3; possible D gene TRBD1, 6 bases. CDR1 is MNHEY, CDR2 SMNVEV, per germline (reference sequence). Trimming pared 3 bases from V and 1 base from J, leaving 14 bases between. The CDR3 is 16 residues long. The CDR3 region is CASSFHREGGTDTQYF. CDR3 bases: TGTGCCAGCAGTTTTCACAGGGAAGGGGGCACAGATACGCAGTATTTT.

This chain uses TRBV7-9 with TRBJ2-3; 10 bases agree with TRBD2. There are 17 residues in the CDR3. V gave up 5 bases and J gave up 5 bases; unmatched junction bases: 13. From germline, CDR1 is SEHNR and CDR2 FQNEAQ (reference sequence). Written as DNA, the CDR3 is TGTGCCAGCAGCCCACTGGGACTAGCGCTCAGGGAAGATACGCAGTATTTT. Amino acids: CASSPLGLALREDTQYF. The whole variable domain, filled in from reference TRBV7-9 and TRBJ2-3, reads DTGVSQNPRHKITKRGQNVTFRCDPISEHNRLYWYRQTLGQGPEFLTYFQNEAQLEKSRLLSDRFSAERPKGSFSTLEIQRTEQGDSAMYLCASSPLGLALREDTQYFGPGTRLTVL.

A word on this clone: A read error is possible here, since a much larger clone lies one base away. Other DNA sequences within the sample encode an identical CDR3. The genes are TRBV27 and TRBJ2-7, with D possibly TRBD1 on 6 matching bases. With 3 bases removed from V and 1 base from J, the gap between germline ends came to 7 bases. The CDR3 is 13 amino acids. Germline CDR1 is MNHEY and CDR2 is SMNVEV (reference sequence). The CDR3 nucleotides read TGTGCCAGCAGTTTGCAGGGGTCCTACGAGCAGTACTTC. As protein: CASSLQGSYEQYF.

This chain links TRBV30 with TRBJ2-3, with 9 bases identical to TRBD2. The junction had 15 bases not matched to a gene; V was cut back by 2 bases and J by 6 bases. The CDR3 consists of 17 residues. Germline-derived CDR1 and CDR2 are GTSNPN and SVGIG (reference sequence). CDR3: CAWSHGLGIAGADTQYF. CDR3 nucleotide sequence: TGTGCCTGGAGTCATGGGCTCGGGATAGCGGGAGCCGATACGCAGTATTTT. Full variable domain (rest looked up from reference TRBV30 and TRBJ2-3): SQTIHQWPATLVQPVGSPLSLECTVEGTSNPNLYWYRQAAGRGLQLLFYSVGIGQISSEVPQNLSASRPQDRQFILSSKKLLLSDSGFYLCAWSHGLGIAGADTQYFGPGTRLTVL.

This clone was seen a single time. CDR3 protein: CASSLLIRDTQYF. In nucleotides, the CDR3 is TGTGCCAGTAGCCTTCTCATAAGGGATACGCAGTATTTT. The chain is built from TRBV19 and TRBJ2-3; D is uncertain. The CDR3 consists of 13 residues. Germline-derived CDR1 and CDR2 are LNHDA and SQIVND (reference sequence). V lost 6 bases and J 6 bases, leaving 13 bases between the germline ends.

There are a few counts of this clone. V gene TRBV6-1 combines with J gene TRBJ1-5, with D unclear. From germline, CDR1 is MNHNS and CDR2 SASEGT. Trimming removed 4 bases from V and 3 bases from J, with 16 bases in between. The CDR3 is made up of 16 amino acids. In DNA form, the CDR3 reads TGTGCCAGCAGTGTTCCTGGAGATGGAATCAATCAGCCCCAGCATTTT. Amino acid sequence: CASSVPGDGINQPQHF.

The CDR3 DNA follows: TGTGCCAGCAGCTTGGGGCCTACAACCGAGCAGTACTTC. Its protein is CASSLGPTTEQYF. The chain couples TRBV5-6 to TRBJ2-7, with D hard to call. There are 13 residues in the CDR3. CDR1 and CDR2 from the germline V gene are SGHDT and YYEEEE. Trimming took off 0 bases at V and 6 bases at J, with 10 bases between the two ends.

The chain carries TRBV6-1 and TRBJ1-1, with a weak D call TRBD1 (6 bases). Germline CDR1 and CDR2: MNHNS and SASEGT. V was clipped by 2 bases and J by 4 bases, with 11 bases between them. There are 14 residues in the CDR3. CDR3 DNA sequence: TGTGCCAGCAGTGAATCAGGGGTGGGCACTGAAGCTTTCTTT. It translates to CASSESGVGTEAFF.

The gene calls are TRBV28 and TRBJ2-7; tentatively, D is TRBD1 (5 bases). CDR1 MDHEN and CDR2 SYDVKM come from the germline V gene. This CDR3 spans 14 amino acids. V lost 3 bases and J lost 2, with 11 bases in between. The CDR3 nucleotides read TGTGCCAGCAGTTTTACCGCAGGGACCTACGAGCAGTACTTC. It translates to CASSFTAGTYEQYF.

This clone has only a few counts. This chain joins TRBV10-2 and TRBJ2-1; D is ambiguous. V lost 2 bases and J lost 4, with 6 bases in between. The germline gives CDR1 WSHSY, CDR2 SAAADI. The CDR3 has 13 amino acids. This CDR3 is CASSESQYNEQFF. CDR3 in DNA: TGCGCCAGCAGTGAGAGTCAGTACAATGAGCAGTTCTTC.

This rearrangement joins TRBV6-6 to TRBJ2-7; no reliable D call. The germline gives CDR1 MNHNY, CDR2 SVGAGI (reference sequence). The CDR3 is made up of 13 amino acids. With 1 base removed from V and 4 bases from J, the gap between germline ends came to 8 bases. CDR3: CASSYYSGYEQYF. The CDR3 DNA reads as TGTGCCAGCAGTTACTACTCGGGTTACGAGCAGTACTTC.

The chain is built from TRBV27 and TRBJ1-6; the match to TRBD1 covers 10 bases. CDR1 is MNHEY, CDR2 SMNVEV, per germline (reference sequence). This CDR3 is 14 amino acids long. Trimming took 3 bases from V and 10 from J; bases not matched to a gene: 3. The DNA of the CDR3 is TGTGCCAGCAGTTTCGGGACAGGGGTCTCACCCCTCCACTTT. It codes for CASSFGTGVSPLHF.

In its sample, this clone was seen a few times. This chain links TRBV7-2 with TRBJ1-2, with D maybe TRBD1 (5 bases). The CDR3 has 16 residues. V was cut by 0 bases and J by 0 bases, with 11 bases left in between. Germline lookup yields CDR1 SGHTA and CDR2 FQGNSA. CDR3 DNA sequence: TGTGCCAGCAGCTTAGCGGGGCAGGGCACTAACTATGGCTACACCTTC. Its protein product is CASSLAGQGTNYGYTF.

The chain recombines TRBV19 with TRBJ1-5; D may be TRBD1 (5 bases). This CDR3 comprises 14 residues. Deletions cut 7 bases from V and 9 bases from J, with 19 bases between. The V gene's germline CDR1 is LNHDA and CDR2 SQIVND (reference sequence). As DNA, the CDR3 is TGTGCCAGTAAACCGGGACTCGGGTTGTGGCCCCAGCATTTT. Encoded protein: CASKPGLGLWPQHF.

The chain is built from TRBV5-6 and TRBJ2-7; 8 bases match TRBD2. This CDR3 spans 17 amino acids. Germline-derived CDR1 and CDR2 are SGHDT and YYEEEE. Trimming removed 0 bases from V and 0 bases from J; junction bases left unmatched: 8. DNA for the CDR3: TGTGCCAGCAGCTTGGCCGCGGTAGCGGGAAACTCCTACGAGCAGTACTTC. It translates to CASSLAAVAGNSYEQYF.

The V gene is TRBV5-4, the J gene TRBJ1-5; D remains ambiguous. With 4 bases removed from V and 3 bases from J, the gap between germline ends came to 8 bases. CDR1 and CDR2 (germline): SGHNT, YYREEE (reference sequence). The length of the CDR3 is 13 residues. The CDR3, as DNA: TGTGCCAGCAGCCCAGATCCCAATCAGCCCCAGCATTTT. This encodes CASSPDPNQPQHF.

Remarks on this clone: A far more abundant clone sits one base away, making this likely a read error. This chain joins TRBV13 and TRBJ2-7; 9 bases are a match to TRBD1. The germline CDR1 and CDR2 sequences are PRHDT and FYEKMQ (reference sequence). V dropped 1 base and J dropped 3; count of bases not matched to a gene: 4. This CDR3 has 15 amino acids. The DNA of the CDR3 is TGTGCCAGCAGCTTAGAAGGGACAGGGAACTACGAGCAGTACTTC. Protein: CASSLEGTGNYEQYF.

Regarding this clone: Since a far larger clone is one base different, this is likely a read error. Other DNA sequences in the sample encode the same CDR3. The chain carries TRBV7-6 and TRBJ2-7; D possibly corresponds to TRBD1 (6 bases). Germline CDR1 SGHVS, CDR2 FNYEAQ. CDR3 length equals 13 residues. Trimming took 3 bases from V and 3 from J, leaving 9 bases between them. Here the CDR3 DNA reads TGTGCCAGCAGCTTTCGGGACAACTACGAGCAGTACTTC. Its translation: CASSFRDNYEQYF. Complete variable domain (other parts from reference TRBV7-6 and TRBJ2-7): GAGVSQSPRYKVTKRGQDVALRCDPISGHVSLYWYRQALGQGPEFLTYFNYEAQQDKSGLPNDRFSAERPEGSISTLTIQRTEQRDSAMYRCASSFRDNYEQYFGPGTRLTVT.